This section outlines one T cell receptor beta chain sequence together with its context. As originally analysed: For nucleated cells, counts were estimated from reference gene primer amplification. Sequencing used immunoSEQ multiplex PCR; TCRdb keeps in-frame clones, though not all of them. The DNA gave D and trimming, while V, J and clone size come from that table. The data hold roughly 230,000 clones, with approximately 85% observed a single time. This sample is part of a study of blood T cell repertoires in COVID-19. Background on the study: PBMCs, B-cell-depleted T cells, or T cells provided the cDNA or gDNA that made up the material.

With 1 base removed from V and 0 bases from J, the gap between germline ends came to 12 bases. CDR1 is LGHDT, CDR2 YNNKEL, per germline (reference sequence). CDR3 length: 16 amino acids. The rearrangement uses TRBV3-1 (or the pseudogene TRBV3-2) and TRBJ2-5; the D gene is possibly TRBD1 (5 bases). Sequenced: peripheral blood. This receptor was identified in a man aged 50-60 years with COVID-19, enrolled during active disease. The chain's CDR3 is CASSQGLGADQETQYF. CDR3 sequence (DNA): TGTGCCAGCAGCCAAGGGTTAGGGGCTGACCAAGAGACCCAGTACTTC.